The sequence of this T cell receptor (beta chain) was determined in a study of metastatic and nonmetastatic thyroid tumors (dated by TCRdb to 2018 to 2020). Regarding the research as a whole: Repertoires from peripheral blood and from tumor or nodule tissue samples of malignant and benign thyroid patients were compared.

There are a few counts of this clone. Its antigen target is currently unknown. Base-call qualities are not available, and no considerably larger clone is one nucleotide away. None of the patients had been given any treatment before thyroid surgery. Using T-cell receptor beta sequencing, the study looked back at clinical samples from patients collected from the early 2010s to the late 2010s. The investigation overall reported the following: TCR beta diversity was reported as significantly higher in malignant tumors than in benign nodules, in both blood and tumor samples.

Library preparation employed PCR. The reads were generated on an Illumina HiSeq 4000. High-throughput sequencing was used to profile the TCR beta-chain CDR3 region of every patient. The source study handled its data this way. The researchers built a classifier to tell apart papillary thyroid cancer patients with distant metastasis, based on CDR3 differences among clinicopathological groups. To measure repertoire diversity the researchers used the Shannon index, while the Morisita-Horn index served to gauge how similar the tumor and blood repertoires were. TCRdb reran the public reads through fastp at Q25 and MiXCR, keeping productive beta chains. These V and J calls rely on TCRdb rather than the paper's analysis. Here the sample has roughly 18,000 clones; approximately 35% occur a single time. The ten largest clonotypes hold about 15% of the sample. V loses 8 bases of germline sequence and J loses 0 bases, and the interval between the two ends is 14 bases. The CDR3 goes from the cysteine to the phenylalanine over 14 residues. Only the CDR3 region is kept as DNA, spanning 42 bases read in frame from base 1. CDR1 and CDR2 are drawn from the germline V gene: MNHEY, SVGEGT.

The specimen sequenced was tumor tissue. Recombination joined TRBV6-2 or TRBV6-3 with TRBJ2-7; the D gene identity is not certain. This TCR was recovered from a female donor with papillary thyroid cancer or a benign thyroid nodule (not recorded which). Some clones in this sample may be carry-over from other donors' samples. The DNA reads TGTGCCAGCTCGTTTGTAAGGGACTCCTACGAGCAGTACTTC. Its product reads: CASSFVRDSYEQYF.